This entry lists 10 T cell receptor beta chains sequenced from one sample in a study of T-cell memory formation after mild COVID-19 listed by TCRdb under 2021. The library was generated by 5' RACE. The reads were generated on an Illumina NovaSeq 6000. The raw public data were reprocessed by TCRdb itself: fastp quality trimming at Q25, MiXCR clonotype calling, in-frame beta chains only. Identical CDR3 proteins give one entry, which carries the most common genes and DNA. This sample gives hundreds of thousands of distinct CDR3 sequences in total; more than 20% of them show up just once. The ten largest clonotypes hold 8.8% of the sample. Sequences were obtained from PBMCs or a T cell subset sorted from them (not recorded which). The receptor source for this set is an adult woman who had mild COVID-19 (a few samples of this study predate the infection). The sample titles of this study are shuffled in the database, so cell type and time point are left out; the donor was told from shared clones.

This clonotype was picked up many times. The chain employs TRBV12-3 or TRBV12-4 and TRBJ2-2; a possible D gene is TRBD2 (5 bases). Trimming shortened V by 4 bases and J by 1 base, and 10 bases separated the two germline ends. The CDR3 extends over 15 amino acids. CDR3 in DNA: TGTGCCAGCAGTTCACCTAGCCGGAACACCGGGGAGCTGTTTTTT. This translates into CASSSPSRNTGELFF.

This clonotype has just a few counts. This chain uses TRBV19 with TRBJ1-2, with 7 bases that match TRBD1. Germline CDR1 LNHDA, CDR2 SQIVND (reference sequence). The CDR3 is 13 amino acids. V shed 3 bases, J shed 8 bases, and the junction held 6 bases outside the gene matches. CDR3 residues: CASSIRQGIGYTF. CDR3 DNA sequence: TGTGCCAGTAGTATCCGACAGGGTATCGGCTACACCTTC.

This clonotype was seen a handful of times. The gene calls are TRBV15 and TRBJ2-3, with 7 nucleotides matching TRBD2. The CDR3 runs to 13 residues. V was pared by 0 bases and J by 11 bases, with 5 bases of the junction left unmatched. The V gene's germline CDR1 is LNHNV and CDR2 YYDKDF (reference sequence). CDR3 residues: CATSRDAGVLQYF. The CDR3 bases are TGTGCCACCAGCAGAGATGCGGGGGTACTGCAGTATTTT.

This chain joins TRBV30 and TRBJ2-1, with 9 bases fitting TRBD2. The CDR3 is 16 amino acids. The germline V gene encodes CDR1 GTSNPN and CDR2 SVGIG (reference sequence). V gave up 3 bases and J gave up 7 bases; unmatched junction bases: 13. CDR3 amino acids: CAWSPGQGLARNEQFF. DNA of the CDR3: TGTGCCTGGAGCCCCGGGCAGGGACTAGCACGGAATGAGCAGTTCTTC. Complete variable domain (other parts from reference TRBV30 and TRBJ2-1): SQTIHQWPATLVQPVGSPLSLECTVEGTSNPNLYWYRQAAGRGLQLLFYSVGIGQISSEVPQNLSASRPQDRQFILSSKKLLLSDSGFYLCAWSPGQGLARNEQFFGPGTRLTVL.

This clonotype was detected a few times. The chain uses TRBV6-5 and TRBJ2-7; 10 nucleotides agree with TRBD2. CDR3 size: 14 residues. Per the germline V gene, CDR1 is MNHEY and CDR2 is SVGAGI. J was trimmed by 4 bases and V by 6 bases; bases with no gene match: 6. This CDR3 is CASRRTSGAYEQYF. The CDR3 DNA reads TGTGCCAGCAGAAGGACTAGCGGAGCATACGAGCAGTACTTC.

The rearrangement uses TRBV19 and TRBJ1-4; D gene ambiguous. V dropped 7 bases and J dropped 5 bases, with 5 bases sitting between them. This CDR3 has 11 amino acids. CDR1 and CDR2 from the germline V gene are LNHDA and SQIVND (reference sequence). CDR3 in amino acids: CASKSNEKLFF. For the CDR3, the DNA is TGTGCCAGTAAATCGAATGAAAAACTGTTTTTT.

This clonotype has a handful of counts. This rearrangement joins TRBV28 to TRBJ2-5; D might be TRBD1 (6 bases). Germline CDR1 is MDHEN and CDR2 is SYDVKM. Between the trimmed V and J ends, which lost 8 bases and 0 bases, there was a span of 13 bases. The CDR3 extends over 14 amino acids. CDR3 in amino acids: CASSGRGNQETQYF. CDR3 nucleotides: TGTGCCAGCTCGGGCAGGGGAAACCAAGAGACCCAGTACTTC. Together with reference TRBV28 and TRBJ2-5, the CDR3 gives the full variable domain: DVKVTQSSRYLVKRTGEKVFLECVQDMDHENMFWYRQDPGLGLRLIYFSYDVKMKEKGDIPEGYSVSREKKERFSLILESASTNQTSMYLCASSGRGNQETQYFGPGTRLLVL.

This chain's CDR3 is CASRDRALGYGYTF. CDR3 nucleotide sequence: TGTGCCAGCAGGGACAGGGCCTTAGGCTATGGCTACACCTTC. The chain combines TRBV6-5 with TRBJ1-2; 8 bases map to TRBD1. Germline V gene lookup returns CDR1 MNHEY and CDR2 SVGAGI. Trimming took 6 bases from V and 4 from J; bases not matched to a gene: 7. This CDR3 region has 14 residues.

The chain carries TRBV15 and TRBJ2-1, with 13 bases matching TRBD2. The CDR3 totals 18 residues. CDR1 and CDR2 (germline): LNHNV, YYDKDF (reference sequence). Unmatched junction bases numbered 7, after V lost 0 bases and J lost 5 bases. The CDR3 sequence is CATSRDRRTSGGNNEQFF. In nucleotides, the CDR3 is TGTGCCACCAGCAGAGATCGTAGGACTAGCGGGGGAAACAATGAGCAGTTCTTC.

The chain has TRBV7-9 and TRBJ2-3, with TRBD1 matching over 7 bases. Germline CDR1 SEHNR, CDR2 FQNEAQ (reference sequence). J was trimmed by 2 bases and V by 5 bases; bases with no gene match: 10. The CDR3 has 16 amino acids. The CDR3 region has the DNA TGTGCCAGCAGCCGTGCTGTAGGGGGCAACACAGATACGCAGTATTTT. It codes for CASSRAVGGNTDTQYF.